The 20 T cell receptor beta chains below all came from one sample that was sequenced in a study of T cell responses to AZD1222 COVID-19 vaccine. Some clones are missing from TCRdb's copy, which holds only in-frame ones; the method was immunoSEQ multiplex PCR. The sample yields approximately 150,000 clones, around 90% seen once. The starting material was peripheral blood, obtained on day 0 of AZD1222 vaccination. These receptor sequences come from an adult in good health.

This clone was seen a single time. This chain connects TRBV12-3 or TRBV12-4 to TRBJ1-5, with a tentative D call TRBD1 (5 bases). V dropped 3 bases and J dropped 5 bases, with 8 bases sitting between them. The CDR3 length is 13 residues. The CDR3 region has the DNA TGTGCCAGCAGTTTTCGGGGGGATCAGCCCCAGCATTTT. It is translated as CASSFRGDQPQHF.

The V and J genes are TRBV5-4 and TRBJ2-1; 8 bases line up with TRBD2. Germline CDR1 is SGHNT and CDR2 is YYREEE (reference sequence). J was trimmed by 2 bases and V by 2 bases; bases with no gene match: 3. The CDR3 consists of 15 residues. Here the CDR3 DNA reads TGTGCCAGCAGCTTCCTAGCGGGTACCTACAATGAGCAGTTCTTC. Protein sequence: CASSFLAGTYNEQFF. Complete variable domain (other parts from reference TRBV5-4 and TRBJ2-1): ETGVTQSPTHLIKTRGQQVTLRCSSQSGHNTVSWYQQALGQGPQFIFQYYREEENGRGNFPPRFSGLQFPNYSSELNVNALELDDSALYLCASSFLAGTYNEQFFGPGTRLTVL.

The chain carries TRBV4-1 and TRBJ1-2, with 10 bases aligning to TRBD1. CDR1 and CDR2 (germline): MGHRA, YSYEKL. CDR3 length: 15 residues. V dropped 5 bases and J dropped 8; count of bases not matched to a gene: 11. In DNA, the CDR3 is TGCGCCAGCAGCGGCCGGGACAGGGGAAAACGCGGCTACACCTTC. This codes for CASSGRDRGKRGYTF.

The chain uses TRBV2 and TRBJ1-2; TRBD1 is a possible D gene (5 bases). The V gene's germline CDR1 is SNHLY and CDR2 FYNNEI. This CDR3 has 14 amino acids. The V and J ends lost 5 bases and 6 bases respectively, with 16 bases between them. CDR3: CASSRAGSNNGYTF. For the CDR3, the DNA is TGTGCCAGCAGTAGAGCAGGGTCGAACAATGGCTACACCTTC.

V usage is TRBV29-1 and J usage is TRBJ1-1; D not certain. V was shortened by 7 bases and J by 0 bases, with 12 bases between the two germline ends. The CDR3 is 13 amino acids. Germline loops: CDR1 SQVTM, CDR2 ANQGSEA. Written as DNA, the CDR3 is TGCAGCGCTGAGAGCGTTCTGAACACTGAAGCTTTCTTT. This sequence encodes CSAESVLNTEAFF.

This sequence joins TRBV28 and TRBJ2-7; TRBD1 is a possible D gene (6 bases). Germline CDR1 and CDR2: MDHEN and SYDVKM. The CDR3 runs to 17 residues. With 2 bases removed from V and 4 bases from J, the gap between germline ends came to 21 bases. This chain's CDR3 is CASSLGGGGPGIYEQYF. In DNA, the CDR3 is TGTGCCAGCAGTTTAGGGGGCGGCGGGCCTGGGATTTACGAGCAGTACTTC.

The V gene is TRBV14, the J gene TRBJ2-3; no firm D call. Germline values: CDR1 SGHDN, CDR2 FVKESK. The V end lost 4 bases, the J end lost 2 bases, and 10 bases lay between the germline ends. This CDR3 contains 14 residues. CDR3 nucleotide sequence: TGTGCCAGCAGCCCTGGGCAGCCCACAGATACGCAGTATTTT. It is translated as CASSPGQPTDTQYF.

The CDR3: CASSEGQGMRGYF. The DNA for the CDR3 is TGCGCCAGCAGTGAAGGACAGGGTATGAGGGGGTACTTC. V usage is TRBV10-2 and J usage is TRBJ2-7, with TRBD1 identical over 8 bases. CDR1 is WSHSY, CDR2 SAAADI, per germline. V dropped 3 bases and J dropped 12; count of bases not matched to a gene: 10. CDR3 size: 13 residues.

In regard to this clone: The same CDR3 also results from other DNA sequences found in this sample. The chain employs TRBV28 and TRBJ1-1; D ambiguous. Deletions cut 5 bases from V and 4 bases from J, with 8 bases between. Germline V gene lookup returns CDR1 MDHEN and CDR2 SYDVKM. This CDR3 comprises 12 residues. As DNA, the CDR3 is TGTGCCAGCAGTACGCTGGGCACTGAAGCTTTCTTT. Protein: CASSTLGTEAFF.

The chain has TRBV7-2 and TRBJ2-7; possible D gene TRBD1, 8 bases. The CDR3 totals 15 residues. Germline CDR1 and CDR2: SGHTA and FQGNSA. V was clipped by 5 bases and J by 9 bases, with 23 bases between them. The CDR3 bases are TGTGCCAGCAGCCAGGGGGCGGGAGCACCCTTGGGGCAGTACTTC. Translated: CASSQGAGAPLGQYF.

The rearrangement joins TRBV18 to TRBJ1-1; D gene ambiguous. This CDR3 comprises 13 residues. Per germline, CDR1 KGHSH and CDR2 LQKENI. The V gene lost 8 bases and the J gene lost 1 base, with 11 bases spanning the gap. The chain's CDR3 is CASRPRSNTEAFF. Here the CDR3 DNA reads TGTGCCAGCCGGCCGAGGTCGAACACTGAAGCTTTCTTT.

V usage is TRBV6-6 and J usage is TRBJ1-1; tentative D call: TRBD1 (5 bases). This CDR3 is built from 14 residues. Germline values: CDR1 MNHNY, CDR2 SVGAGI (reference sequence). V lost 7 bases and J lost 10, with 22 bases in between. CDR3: CASTWGAKNGGAFF. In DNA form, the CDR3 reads TGTGCCAGCACGTGGGGCGCCAAGAATGGTGGAGCTTTCTTT.

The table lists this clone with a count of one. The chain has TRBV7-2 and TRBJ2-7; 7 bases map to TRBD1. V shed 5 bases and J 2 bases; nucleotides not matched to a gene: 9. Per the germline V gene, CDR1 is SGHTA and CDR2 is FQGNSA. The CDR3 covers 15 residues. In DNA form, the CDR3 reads TGTGCCAGCAGCAACAGGGGCAGGGACACCTACGAGCAGTACTTC. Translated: CASSNRGRDTYEQYF. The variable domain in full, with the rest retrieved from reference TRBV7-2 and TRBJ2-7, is GAGVSQSPSNKVTEKGKDVELRCDPISGHTALYWYRQSLGQGLEFLIYFQGNSAPDKSGLPSDRFSAERTGGSVSTLTIQRTQQEDSAVYLCASSNRGRDTYEQYFGPGTRLTVT.

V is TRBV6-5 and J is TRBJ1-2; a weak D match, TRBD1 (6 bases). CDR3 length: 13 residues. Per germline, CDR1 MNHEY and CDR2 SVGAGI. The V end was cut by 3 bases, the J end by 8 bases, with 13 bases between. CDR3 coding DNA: TGTGCCAGCAGTTATCAGGGGCTGGGCGGCTACACCTTC. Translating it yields CASSYQGLGGYTF.

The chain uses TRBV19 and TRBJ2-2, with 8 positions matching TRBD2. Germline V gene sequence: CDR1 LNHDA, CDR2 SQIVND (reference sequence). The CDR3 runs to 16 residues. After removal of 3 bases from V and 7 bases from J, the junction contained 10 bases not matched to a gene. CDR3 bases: TGTGCCAGTAGTATCGGTAGCGGGATTTTCGTCGGGGAGCTGTTTTTT. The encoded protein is CASSIGSGIFVGELFF. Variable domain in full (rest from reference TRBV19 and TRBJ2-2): DGGITQSPKYLFRKEGQNVTLSCEQNLNHDAMYWYRQDPGQGLRLIYYSQIVNDFQKGDIAEGYSVSREKKESFPLTVTSAQKNPTAFYLCASSIGSGIFVGELFFGEGSRLTVL.

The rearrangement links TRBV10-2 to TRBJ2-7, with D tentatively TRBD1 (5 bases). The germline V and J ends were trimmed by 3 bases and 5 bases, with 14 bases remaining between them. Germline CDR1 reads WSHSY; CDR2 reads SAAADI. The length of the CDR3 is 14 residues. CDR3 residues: CASSEWQGTHEQYF. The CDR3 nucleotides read TGCGCCAGCAGTGAATGGCAGGGAACCCACGAGCAGTACTTC.

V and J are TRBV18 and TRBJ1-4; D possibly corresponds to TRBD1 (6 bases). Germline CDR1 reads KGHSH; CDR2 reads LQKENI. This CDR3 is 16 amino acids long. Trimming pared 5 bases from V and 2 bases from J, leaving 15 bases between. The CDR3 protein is CASSSGQSPTNEKLFF. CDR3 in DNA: TGTGCCAGCTCATCTGGACAGTCCCCGACTAATGAAAAACTGTTTTTT.

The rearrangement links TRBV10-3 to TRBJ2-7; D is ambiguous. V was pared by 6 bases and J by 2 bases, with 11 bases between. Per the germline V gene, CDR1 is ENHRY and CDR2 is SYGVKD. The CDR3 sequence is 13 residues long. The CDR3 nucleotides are TGTGCCATCAGCGCCCTGTGGCCCTACGAGCAGTACTTC. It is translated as CAISALWPYEQYF.

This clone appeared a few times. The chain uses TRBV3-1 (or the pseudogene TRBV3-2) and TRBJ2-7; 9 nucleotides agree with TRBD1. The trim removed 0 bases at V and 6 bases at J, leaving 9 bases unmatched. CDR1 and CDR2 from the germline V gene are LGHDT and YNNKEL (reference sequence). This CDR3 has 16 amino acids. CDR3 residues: CASSQDSGTGSFEQYF. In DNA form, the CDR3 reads TGTGCCAGCAGCCAAGATAGTGGGACAGGGTCTTTCGAGCAGTACTTC.

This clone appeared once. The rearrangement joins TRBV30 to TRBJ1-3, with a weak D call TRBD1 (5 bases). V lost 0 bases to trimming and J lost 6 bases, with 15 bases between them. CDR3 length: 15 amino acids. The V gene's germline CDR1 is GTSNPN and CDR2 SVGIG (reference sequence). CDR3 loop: CAWSVPGRAANTIYF. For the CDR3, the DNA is TGTGCCTGGAGTGTACCCGGCAGGGCAGCAAACACCATATATTTT.